One sample yielded the 29 T cell receptor beta chains listed below, sequenced in a study of response to subunit inactivated influenza vaccine. From the RT-PCR reads, TCRdb called clonotypes with MiXCR, one entry per CDR3 protein. The repertoire holds roughly 500,000 distinct CDR3 sequences, with more than 15% as singletons. This specimen consisted of CD4+ T cells sorted from PBMCs, obtained less than 30 months after vaccination. These receptor sequences come from a man between 50 and 75 years old who received an inactivated influenza vaccine.

This clonotype was found once. V is TRBV4-3 and J is TRBJ2-1, with 10 bases matching TRBD1. V lost 3 bases, J lost 8 bases, and 13 bases stayed unmatched. CDR3 length equals 17 residues. Germline V gene sequence: CDR1 LGHNA, CDR2 YSLEER. As DNA, the CDR3 is TGCGCCAGCAGCCAGTATTCCGGGACAGGGGTTGTCTATGAGCAGTTCTTC. As protein: CASSQYSGTGVVYEQFF.

This clonotype appeared many times. J is TRBJ2-3 and V is TRBV7-2; 7 nucleotides align to TRBD2. With 0 bases clipped from V and 3 bases from J, the junction kept 3 bases outside the gene matches. Per the germline V gene, CDR1 is SGHTA and CDR2 is FQGNSA. The CDR3 covers 15 residues. CDR3 DNA sequence: TGTGCCAGCAGCTTAGCCATTAGCGGGACAGATACGCAGTATTTT. It translates to CASSLAISGTDTQYF.

This chain links TRBV5-4 with TRBJ2-7, with a weak D call TRBD2 (6 bases). The germline gives CDR1 SGHNT, CDR2 YYREEE (reference sequence). Trimming cost V 4 bases and J 6 bases, with 14 bases left between them. This CDR3 is 13 amino acids long. The CDR3 region is CASSLGGEGEQYF. The CDR3 DNA is TGTGCCAGCAGCCTGGGGGGAGAGGGCGAGCAGTACTTC.

This clonotype has a count of ten or more. The rearrangement links TRBV12-3 or TRBV12-4 to TRBJ2-7; D remains ambiguous. V was pared by 4 bases and J by 1 base, with 8 bases between. The CDR3 length is 13 residues. CDR3 sequence: CASSSLPSYEQYF. Here the CDR3 DNA reads TGTGCCAGCAGTTCCCTACCTTCCTACGAGCAGTACTTC.

The gene calls are TRBV3-1 and TRBJ2-5, with TRBD1 as a possible D gene (6 bases). Germline loops: CDR1 LGHDT, CDR2 YNNKEL (reference sequence). The CDR3 totals 15 residues. V gave up 1 base and J gave up 5 bases, with 14 bases separating them. CDR3 DNA sequence: TGTGCCAGCAGCCAAGTACCCAGGGGTGGGGAGACCCAGTACTTC. Translation gives CASSQVPRGGETQYF.

This clonotype was observed a handful of times. The V and J genes are TRBV24-1 and TRBJ2-1; D ambiguous. The germline gives CDR1 KGHDR, CDR2 SFDVKD. Trimming shortened V by 7 bases and J by 7 bases, and 7 bases separated the two germline ends. The CDR3 is 11 amino acids. The CDR3 reads CATRTGNEQFF. CDR3 DNA sequence: TGTGCCACCAGGACCGGGAATGAGCAGTTCTTC.

This rearrangement joins TRBV20-1 to TRBJ1-2; TRBD1 matches 8 bases. This CDR3 comprises 14 residues. J was trimmed by 4 bases and V by 6 bases; bases with no gene match: 10. Germline loops: CDR1 DFQATT, CDR2 SNEGSKA (reference sequence). CDR3 loop: CSATLSTGGYGYTF. The CDR3 nucleotides read TGCAGTGCCACCCTTTCTACAGGGGGCTATGGCTACACCTTC.

The CDR3 DNA reads as TGCGCCAGCAGCCCCAGGACACCTGAGAGCTCCTACGAGCAGTACTTC. This gives the protein CASSPRTPESSYEQYF. The V and J genes are TRBV5-1 and TRBJ2-7, with a tentative D call TRBD1 (5 bases). CDR1 and CDR2 (germline): SGHRS, YFSETQ. Trimming removed 4 bases from V and 0 bases from J, with 17 bases in between. The CDR3 totals 16 residues. Combining the CDR3 with reference TRBV5-1 and TRBJ2-7 gives the whole variable domain KAGVTQTPRYLIKTRGQQVTLSCSPISGHRSVSWYQQTPGQGLQFLFEYFSETQRNKGNFPGRFSGRQFSNSRSEMNVSTLELGDSALYLCASSPRTPESSYEQYFGPGTRLTVT.

This clonotype was observed a few times. The junction differs from germline at one of its ends, possibly a read error. Written as DNA, the CDR3 is TGTGCCAGCAGCGGTCGGGACAGGCTGGTTCACTTC. This gives the protein CASSGRDRLVHF. This chain uses TRBV7-2 with TRBJ2-7, with 8 bases matching TRBD1. CDR3 size: 12 residues. The germline gives CDR1 SGHTA, CDR2 FQGNSA.

The J gene is TRBJ2-3, the V gene TRBV4-3; 13 positions match TRBD2. Germline assignment: CDR1 LGHNA and CDR2 YSLEER. The CDR3 length is 17 residues. The V and J ends lost 3 bases and 5 bases, in that order; junction bases with no gene match: 8. The CDR3 sequence is CASSQNGLAGVVDTQYF. CDR3 coding DNA: TGCGCCAGCAGCCAGAACGGACTAGCGGGAGTAGTAGATACGCAGTATTTT.

This clonotype was seen more than once but under ten times. V gene TRBV29-1 combines with J gene TRBJ1-5, with a tentative D call TRBD1 (6 bases). This CDR3 has 12 residues. In germline, CDR1 is SQVTM, CDR2 ANQGSEA. This CDR3 reads CGLSSGDQPQHF. CDR3 bases: TGCGGCCTTAGTTCAGGGGATCAGCCCCAGCATTTT.

This clonotype occurred a few times. This chain links TRBV20-1 with TRBJ2-7; TRBD2 might be the D (6 bases). The V end lost 3 bases, the J end lost 2 bases, and 8 bases lay between the germline ends. The CDR3 has 12 amino acids. The germline V gene encodes CDR1 DFQATT and CDR2 SNEGSKA (reference sequence). The CDR3 DNA reads as TGCAGTGCTAGCGGGGGAACCTACGAGCAGTACTTC. As protein: CSASGGTYEQYF.

The chain employs TRBV28 and TRBJ2-4; TRBD1 or TRBD2 may be the D gene (5 bases each). The CDR3 spans 16 residues. Germline V gene data show CDR1 as MDHEN and CDR2 as SYDVKM. The germline V and J ends were trimmed by 6 bases and 3 bases, with 18 bases remaining between them. CDR3 protein: CASRYAGGGLKNIQYF. The CDR3 DNA reads TGTGCCAGCAGATACGCAGGTGGGGGTCTCAAAAACATTCAGTACTTC.

The V and J genes are TRBV4-2 and TRBJ2-7; a weak D match, TRBD1 (6 bases). Looked up from germline, CDR1 is LGHNA and CDR2 is YNFKEQ. CDR3 length equals 16 residues. The V end was cut by 1 base, the J end by 1 base, with 14 bases between. DNA for the CDR3: TGTGCCAGCAGCCAAGTCCGAGGGGGACAATCCTACGAGCAGTACTTC. Translated, it gives CASSQVRGGQSYEQYF.

This rearrangement joins TRBV20-1 to TRBJ2-1; tentative D call: TRBD2 (5 bases). Germline CDR1 reads DFQATT; CDR2 reads SNEGSKA (reference sequence). The CDR3 length is 13 residues. The V end lost 1 base, the J end lost 3 bases, and 7 bases lay between the germline ends. Here the CDR3 reads CSARVGSYNEQFF. CDR3 coding DNA: TGCAGTGCTAGAGTAGGGAGCTACAATGAGCAGTTCTTC.

The chain couples TRBV3-1 to TRBJ2-7; D might be TRBD2 (7 bases). The CDR3 has 18 residues. V was clipped by 3 bases and J by 6 bases, with 27 bases between them. Germline CDR1 reads LGHDT; CDR2 reads YNNKEL (reference sequence). This chain's CDR3 is CASSHSFRYGGPLSEQYF. The CDR3 nucleotides are TGTGCCAGCAGCCACTCTTTCCGTTACGGGGGGCCTCTCAGCGAGCAGTACTTC.

The CDR3 here is CASSQDLKLGQYF. CDR3 sequence (DNA): TGCGCCAGCAGCCAAGATTTGAAACTTGGGCAGTACTTC. This sequence joins TRBV4-1 and TRBJ2-7; D unclear. This CDR3 spans 13 amino acids. V gave up 0 bases and J gave up 9 bases, with 12 bases separating them. From germline, CDR1 is MGHRA and CDR2 YSYEKL.

For the CDR3, the DNA is TGTGCCAGCAGCTTATACTCCACAGATACGCAGTATTTT. This translates into CASSLYSTDTQYF. The chain is built from TRBV7-2 and TRBJ2-3; D gene uncertain. In germline, CDR1 is SGHTA, CDR2 FQGNSA. V gave up 2 bases and J gave up 2 bases, with 5 bases separating them. This CDR3 comprises 13 residues.

This chain connects TRBV3-1 to TRBJ2-3; D unresolved. The germline gives CDR1 LGHDT, CDR2 YNNKEL (reference sequence). This CDR3 spans 13 amino acids. Trimming cost V 4 bases and J 0 bases, with 5 bases left between them. The CDR3 spells CASSRYSTDTQYF. The CDR3, as DNA: TGTGCCAGCAGCCGGTACAGCACAGATACGCAGTATTTT.

J is TRBJ2-2 and V is TRBV5-1, with D possibly matching TRBD1 (6 bases). The CDR3 contains 15 residues. The germline V gene has CDR1 SGHRS and CDR2 YFSETQ. With 2 bases removed from V and 7 bases from J, the gap between germline ends came to 15 bases. The CDR3 protein is CASSFPTGAHGELFF. CDR3 DNA sequence: TGCGCCAGCAGCTTCCCGACAGGAGCTCACGGGGAGCTGTTTTTT. Full variable domain (missing parts from reference TRBV5-1 and TRBJ2-2): KAGVTQTPRYLIKTRGQQVTLSCSPISGHRSVSWYQQTPGQGLQFLFEYFSETQRNKGNFPGRFSGRQFSNSRSEMNVSTLELGDSALYLCASSFPTGAHGELFFGEGSRLTVL.

The sample holds a few counts of this clonotype. The genes are TRBV2 and TRBJ2-3; D is ambiguous. The V gene's germline CDR1 is SNHLY and CDR2 FYNNEI. V lost 8 bases and J lost 1, with 13 bases in between. CDR3 length equals 14 residues. The DNA of the CDR3 is TGTGCCAGCGCCCCGGTCAGCCGCACAGATACGCAGTATTTT. This codes for CASAPVSRTDTQYF.

This clonotype was seen many times. The chain employs TRBV14 and TRBJ2-1; D perhaps matches TRBD1 (6 bases). V lost 3 bases, J lost 4 bases, and 16 bases lay in between. CDR3 size: 16 residues. Germline assignment: CDR1 SGHDN and CDR2 FVKESK. The CDR3 protein is CASSHIGTRAYNEQFF. CDR3 in DNA: TGTGCCAGCAGCCACATAGGGACAAGGGCTTACAATGAGCAGTTCTTC.

The chain carries TRBV4-2 and TRBJ2-1, with no clear D. V dropped 4 bases and J dropped 6 bases, with 16 bases sitting between them. The germline gives CDR1 LGHNA, CDR2 YNFKEQ. The CDR3 is 15 amino acids. CDR3 nucleotides: TGTGCCAGCAGCCTCACCCGGGTCACTTTCAATGAGCAGTTCTTC. Protein product: CASSLTRVTFNEQFF.

This clonotype was picked up a small number of times. CDR3: CASSQDPRAKYGYTF. CDR3 nucleotides: TGCGCCAGCAGCCAAGATCCGAGGGCCAAGTATGGCTACACCTTC. This chain connects TRBV4-3 to TRBJ1-2; D gene ambiguous. There are 15 residues in the CDR3. The germline V and J ends were trimmed by 0 bases and 5 bases, with 13 bases remaining between them. Per the germline V gene, CDR1 is LGHNA and CDR2 is YSLEER.

The rearrangement joins TRBV12-3 or TRBV12-4 to TRBJ2-1; 9 nucleotides match TRBD2. The J segment lost 7 bases and the V segment lost 8 bases, leaving 6 bases of the junction unmatched. This CDR3 has 13 amino acids. This chain's CDR3 is CASSSGMTNEQFF. The CDR3 coding sequence is TGTGCCAGCTCTAGCGGGATGACGAATGAGCAGTTCTTC.

This clonotype turned up a few times. The rearrangement uses TRBV10-3 and TRBJ1-1, with D uncertain. V lost 3 bases to trimming and J lost 5 bases, with 10 bases between them. Germline CDR1 and CDR2: ENHRY and SYGVKD. CDR3 length: 13 residues. CDR3 coding DNA: TGTGCCATCAGTGATTTTGGGAGAACTGAAGCTTTCTTT. Translation: CAISDFGRTEAFF.

The chain recombines TRBV7-2 with TRBJ2-1; 8 bases agree with TRBD1. The CDR3 spans 20 residues. Germline assignment: CDR1 SGHTA and CDR2 FQGNSA. With V trimmed by 0 bases and J by 0 bases, 13 bases remained unmatched. In nucleotides, the CDR3 is TGTGCCAGCAGCTTAGCGTCATTACTTATCGGACAGGGCTCCTACAATGAGCAGTTCTTC. Translated, it gives CASSLASLLIGQGSYNEQFF. Filled out from reference TRBV7-2 and TRBJ2-1, the complete variable domain reads GAGVSQSPSNKVTEKGKDVELRCDPISGHTALYWYRQSLGQGLEFLIYFQGNSAPDKSGLPSDRFSAERTGGSVSTLTIQRTQQEDSAVYLCASSLASLLIGQGSYNEQFFGPGTRLTVL.

This clonotype occurred a few times. This CDR3 reads CASSLQGGEQPQHF. The DNA for the CDR3 is TGTGCCAGCAGCTTACAAGGTGGGGAGCAGCCCCAGCATTTT. The J gene is TRBJ1-5, the V gene TRBV7-8, with D unclear. V was clipped by 2 bases and J by 7 bases, with 12 bases between them. This CDR3 has 14 amino acids. CDR1 and CDR2 from the germline V gene are SGHVS and FQNEAQ.

As concerns this clonotype: A much more abundant neighbour one base away suggests this may be a read error. V and J are TRBV7-6 and TRBJ2-7, with a weak D call TRBD1 (6 bases). Germline V CDR1 and CDR2: SGHVS, FNYEAQ. The V gene lost 4 bases and the J gene lost 4 bases, with 11 bases spanning the gap. This CDR3 spans 13 amino acids. The CDR3 loop is CASSSNQGYEQYF. For the CDR3, the DNA is TGTGCCAGCAGCTCGAACCAGGGGTACGAGCAGTACTTC.